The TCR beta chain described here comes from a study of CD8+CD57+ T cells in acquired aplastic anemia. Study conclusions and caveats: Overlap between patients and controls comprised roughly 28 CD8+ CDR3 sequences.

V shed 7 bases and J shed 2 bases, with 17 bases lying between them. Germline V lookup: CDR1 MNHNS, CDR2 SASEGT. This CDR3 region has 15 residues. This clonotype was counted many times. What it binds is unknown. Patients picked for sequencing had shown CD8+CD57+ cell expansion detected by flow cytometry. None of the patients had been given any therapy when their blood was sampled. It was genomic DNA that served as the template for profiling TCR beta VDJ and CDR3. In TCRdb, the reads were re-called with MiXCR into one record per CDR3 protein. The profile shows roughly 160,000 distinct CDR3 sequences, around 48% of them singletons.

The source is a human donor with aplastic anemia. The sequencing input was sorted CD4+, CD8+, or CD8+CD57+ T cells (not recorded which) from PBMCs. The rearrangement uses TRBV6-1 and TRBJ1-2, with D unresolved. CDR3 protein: CASINRGRTNYGYTF. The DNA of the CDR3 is TGTGCCAGCATTAACCGAGGGCGAACCAACTATGGCTACACCTTC.